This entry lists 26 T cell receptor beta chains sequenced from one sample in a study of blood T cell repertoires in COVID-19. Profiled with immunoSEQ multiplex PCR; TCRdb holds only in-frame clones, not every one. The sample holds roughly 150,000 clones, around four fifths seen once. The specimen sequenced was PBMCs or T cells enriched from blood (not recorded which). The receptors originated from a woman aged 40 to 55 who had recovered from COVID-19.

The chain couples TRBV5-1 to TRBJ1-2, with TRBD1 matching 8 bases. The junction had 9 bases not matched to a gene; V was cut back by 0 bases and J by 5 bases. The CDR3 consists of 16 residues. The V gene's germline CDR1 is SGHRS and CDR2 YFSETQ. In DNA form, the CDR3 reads TGCGCCAGCAGCTTGGTCAGGGCAGGGGGCAATTATGGCTACACCTTC. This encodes CASSLVRAGGNYGYTF.

The CDR3 sequence: CASSLGPVNEKLFF. CDR3 DNA: TGTGCCAGCAGCTTGGGCCCAGTTAATGAAAAACTGTTTTTT. The genes are TRBV5-6 and TRBJ1-4; D gene uncertain. CDR3 length: 14 residues. Trimming cost V 0 bases and J 4 bases, with 7 bases left between them. Per the germline V gene, CDR1 is SGHDT and CDR2 is YYEEEE.

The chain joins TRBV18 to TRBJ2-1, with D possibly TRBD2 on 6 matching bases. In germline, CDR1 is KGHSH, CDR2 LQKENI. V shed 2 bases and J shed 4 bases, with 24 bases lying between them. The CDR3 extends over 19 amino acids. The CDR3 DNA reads TGTGCCAGCTCACCAGATCTGATCGGTGGAGGGCCACAATACAATGAGCAGTTCTTC. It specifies CASSPDLIGGGPQYNEQFF.

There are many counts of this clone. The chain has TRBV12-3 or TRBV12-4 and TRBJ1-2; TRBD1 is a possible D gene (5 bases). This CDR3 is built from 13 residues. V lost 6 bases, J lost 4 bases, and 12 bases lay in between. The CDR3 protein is CASRPDRLYGYTF. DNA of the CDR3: TGTGCCAGCAGGCCCGACAGACTCTATGGCTACACCTTC.

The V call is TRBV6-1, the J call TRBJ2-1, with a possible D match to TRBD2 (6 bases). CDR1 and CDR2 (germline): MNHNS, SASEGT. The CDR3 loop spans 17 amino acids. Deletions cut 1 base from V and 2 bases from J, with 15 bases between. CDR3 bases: TGTGCCAGCAGTGAAGAGGGGCGGGGCGGGACCTACAATGAGCAGTTCTTC. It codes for CASSEEGRGGTYNEQFF.

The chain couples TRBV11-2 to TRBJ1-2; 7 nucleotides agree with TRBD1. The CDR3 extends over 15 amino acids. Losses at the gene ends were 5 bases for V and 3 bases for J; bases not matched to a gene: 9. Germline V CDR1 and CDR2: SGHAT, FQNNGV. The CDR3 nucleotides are TGTGCCAGCAGCACCCGACAGGGCCTTGACTATGGCTACACCTTC. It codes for CASSTRQGLDYGYTF.

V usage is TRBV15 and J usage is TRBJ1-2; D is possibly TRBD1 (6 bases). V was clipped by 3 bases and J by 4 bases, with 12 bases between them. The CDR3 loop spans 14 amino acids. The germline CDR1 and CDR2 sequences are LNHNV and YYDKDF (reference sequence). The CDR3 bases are TGTGCCACCAGCAGGACAGGAATCTCCTATGGCTACACCTTC. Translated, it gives CATSRTGISYGYTF.

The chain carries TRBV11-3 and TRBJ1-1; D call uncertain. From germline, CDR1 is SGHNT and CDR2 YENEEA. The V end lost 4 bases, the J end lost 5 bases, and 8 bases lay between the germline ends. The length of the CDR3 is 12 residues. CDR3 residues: CASSSSRTEAFF. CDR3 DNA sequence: TGTGCCAGCAGCTCCTCGAGAACTGAAGCTTTCTTT.

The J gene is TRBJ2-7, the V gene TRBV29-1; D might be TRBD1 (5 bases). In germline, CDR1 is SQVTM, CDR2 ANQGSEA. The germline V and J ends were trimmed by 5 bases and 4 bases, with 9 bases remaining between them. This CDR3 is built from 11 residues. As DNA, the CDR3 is TGCAGCGTTCAAAGGGGTTACGAGCAGTACTTC. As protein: CSVQRGYEQYF.

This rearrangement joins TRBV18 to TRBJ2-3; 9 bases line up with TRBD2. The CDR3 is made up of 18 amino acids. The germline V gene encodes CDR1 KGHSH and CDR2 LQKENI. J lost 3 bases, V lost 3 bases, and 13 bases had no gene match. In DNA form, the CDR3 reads TGTGCCAGCTCACCCCCGGGTTTTAGCGGGAGCCTAACAGATACGCAGTATTTT. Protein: CASSPPGFSGSLTDTQYF. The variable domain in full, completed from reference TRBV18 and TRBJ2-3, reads NAGVMQNPRHLVRRRGQEARLRCSPMKGHSHVYWYRQLPEEGLKFMVYLQKENIIDESGMPKERFSAEFPKEGPSILRIQQVVRGDSAAYFCASSPPGFSGSLTDTQYFGPGTRLTVL.

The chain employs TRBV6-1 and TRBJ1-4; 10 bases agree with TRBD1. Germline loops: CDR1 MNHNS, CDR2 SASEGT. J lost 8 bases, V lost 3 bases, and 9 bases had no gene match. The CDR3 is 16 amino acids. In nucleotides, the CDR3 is TGTGCCAGCAGTGAGGGGACAGGGGCCTCCGGGGAAAAACTGTTTTTT. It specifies CASSEGTGASGEKLFF.

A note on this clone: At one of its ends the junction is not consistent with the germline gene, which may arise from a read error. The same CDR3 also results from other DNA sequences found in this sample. CDR3 in DNA: TGTAGTGCTGCGGGACAGCCCCAGCATTTT. It codes for CSAAGQPQHF. This chain uses TRBV20-1 with TRBJ1-5; unclear D gene. The CDR3 has 10 residues. Germline V gene data show CDR1 as DFQATT and CDR2 as SNEGSKA (reference sequence).

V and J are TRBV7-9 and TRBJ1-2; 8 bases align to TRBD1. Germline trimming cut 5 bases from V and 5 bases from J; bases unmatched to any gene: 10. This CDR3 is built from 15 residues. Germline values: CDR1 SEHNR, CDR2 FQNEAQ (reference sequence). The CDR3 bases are TGTGCCAGCAGCCCCGGGACAGGAAACCGGTATGGCTACACCTTC. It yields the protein CASSPGTGNRYGYTF.

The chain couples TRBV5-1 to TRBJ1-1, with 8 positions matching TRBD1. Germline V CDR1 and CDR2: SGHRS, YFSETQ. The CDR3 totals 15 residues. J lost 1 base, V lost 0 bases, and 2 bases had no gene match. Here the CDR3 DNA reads TGCGCCAGCAGCTTGGATGGGACAGGGAACACTGAAGCTTTCTTT. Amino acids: CASSLDGTGNTEAFF.

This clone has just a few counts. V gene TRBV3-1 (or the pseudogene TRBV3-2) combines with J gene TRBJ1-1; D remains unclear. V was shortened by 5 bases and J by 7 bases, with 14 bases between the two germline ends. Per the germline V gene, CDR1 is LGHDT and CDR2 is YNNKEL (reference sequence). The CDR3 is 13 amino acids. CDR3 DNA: TGTGCCAGCAGCTCAAGCGGCAGGAGTGAAGCTTTCTTT. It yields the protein CASSSSGRSEAFF.

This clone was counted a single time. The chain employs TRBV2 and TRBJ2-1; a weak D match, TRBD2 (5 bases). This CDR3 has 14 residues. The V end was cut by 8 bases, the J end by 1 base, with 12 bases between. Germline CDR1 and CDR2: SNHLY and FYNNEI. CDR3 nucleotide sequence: TGTGCCAGCGCCATTGAGGGATCCTACAATGAGCAGTTCTTC. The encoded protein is CASAIEGSYNEQFF.

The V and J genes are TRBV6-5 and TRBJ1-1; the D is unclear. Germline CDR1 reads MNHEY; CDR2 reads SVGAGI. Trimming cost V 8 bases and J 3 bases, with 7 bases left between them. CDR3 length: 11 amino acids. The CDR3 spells CASLRDTEAFF. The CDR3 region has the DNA TGTGCCAGCCTGCGGGACACTGAAGCTTTCTTT.

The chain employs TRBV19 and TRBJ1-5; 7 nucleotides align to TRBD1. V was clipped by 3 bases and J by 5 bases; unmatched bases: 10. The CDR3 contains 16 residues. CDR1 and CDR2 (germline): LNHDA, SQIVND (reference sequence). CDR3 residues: CASSILTGSNDQPQHF. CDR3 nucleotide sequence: TGTGCCAGTAGTATTTTGACAGGGTCAAATGATCAGCCCCAGCATTTT.

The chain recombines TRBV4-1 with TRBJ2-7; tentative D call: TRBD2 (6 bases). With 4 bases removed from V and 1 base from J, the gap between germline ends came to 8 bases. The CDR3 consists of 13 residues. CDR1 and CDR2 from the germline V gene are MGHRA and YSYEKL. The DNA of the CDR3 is TGCGCCAGCAGCCCGGAGGGATCCTACGAGCAGTACTTC. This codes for CASSPEGSYEQYF.

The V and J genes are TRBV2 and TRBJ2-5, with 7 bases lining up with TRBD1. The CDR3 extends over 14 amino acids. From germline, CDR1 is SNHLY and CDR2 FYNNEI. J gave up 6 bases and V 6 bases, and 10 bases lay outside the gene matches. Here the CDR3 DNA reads TGTGCCAGCAGGGGCCGGACAGGCATGAAGACCCAGTACTTC. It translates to CASRGRTGMKTQYF. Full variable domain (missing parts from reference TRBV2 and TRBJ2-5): EPEVTQTPSHQVTQMGQEVILRCVPISNHLYFYWYRQILGQKVEFLVSFYNNEISEKSEIFDDQFSVERPDGSNFTLKIRSTKLEDSAMYFCASRGRTGMKTQYFGPGTRLLVL.

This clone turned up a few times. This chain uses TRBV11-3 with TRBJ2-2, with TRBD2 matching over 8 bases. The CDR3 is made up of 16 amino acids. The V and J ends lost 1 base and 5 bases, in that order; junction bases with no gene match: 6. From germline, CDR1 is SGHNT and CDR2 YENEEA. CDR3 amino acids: CASSLVSGRHTGELFF. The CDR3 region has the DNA TGTGCCAGCAGCTTAGTAAGCGGGAGACATACCGGGGAGCTGTTTTTT.

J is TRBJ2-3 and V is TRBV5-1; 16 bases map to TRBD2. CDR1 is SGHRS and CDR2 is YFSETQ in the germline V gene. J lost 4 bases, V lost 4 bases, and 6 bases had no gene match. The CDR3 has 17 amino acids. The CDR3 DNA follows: TGCGCCAGCAGCCAGGGACTAGCGGGAGGGCCCTCAGATACGCAGTATTTT. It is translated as CASSQGLAGGPSDTQYF. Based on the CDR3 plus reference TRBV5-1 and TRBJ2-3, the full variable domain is KAGVTQTPRYLIKTRGQQVTLSCSPISGHRSVSWYQQTPGQGLQFLFEYFSETQRNKGNFPGRFSGRQFSNSRSEMNVSTLELGDSALYLCASSQGLAGGPSDTQYFGPGTRLTVL.

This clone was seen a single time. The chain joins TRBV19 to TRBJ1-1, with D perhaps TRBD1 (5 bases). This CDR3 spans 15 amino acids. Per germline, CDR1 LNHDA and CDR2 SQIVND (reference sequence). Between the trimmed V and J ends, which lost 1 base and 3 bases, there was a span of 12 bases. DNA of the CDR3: TGTGCCAGTAGTATAGTGAAGGGGAGGGACACTGAAGCTTTCTTT. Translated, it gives CASSIVKGRDTEAFF.

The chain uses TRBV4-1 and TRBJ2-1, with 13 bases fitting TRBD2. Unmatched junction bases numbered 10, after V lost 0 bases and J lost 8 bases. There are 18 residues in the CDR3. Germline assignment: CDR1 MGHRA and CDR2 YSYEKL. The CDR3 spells CASSQELGTSGTIDEQFF. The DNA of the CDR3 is TGCGCCAGCAGCCAAGAATTGGGGACTAGCGGGACCATTGATGAGCAGTTCTTC.

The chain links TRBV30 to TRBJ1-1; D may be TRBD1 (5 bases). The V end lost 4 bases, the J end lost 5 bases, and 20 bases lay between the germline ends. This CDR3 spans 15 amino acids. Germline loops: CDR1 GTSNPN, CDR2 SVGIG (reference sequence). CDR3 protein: CAWNLAGGRWTEAFF. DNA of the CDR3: TGTGCCTGGAATCTTGCGGGGGGAAGGTGGACTGAAGCTTTCTTT.

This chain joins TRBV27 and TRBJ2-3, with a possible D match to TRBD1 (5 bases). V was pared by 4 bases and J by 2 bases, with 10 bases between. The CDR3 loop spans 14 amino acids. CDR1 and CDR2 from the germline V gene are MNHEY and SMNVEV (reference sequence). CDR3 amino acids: CASSWGGHTDTQYF. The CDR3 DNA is TGTGCCAGCAGTTGGGGCGGCCACACAGATACGCAGTATTTT.